Included here is one T cell receptor beta chain sequence, with context. This clonotype was observed many times. Its antigen is still unknown. It has no much larger one-base neighbor in the sample; base qualities were not kept. The method was 5' RACE. Sequencing relied on a NextSeq 500. Unique molecular identifiers were attached to individual cDNA molecules in the TCR library protocol so that sequencing error and PCR bias could be corrected. Both TCR alpha and beta chains were sequenced, and tight co-correlation was observed between alpha and beta sequence abundances in each sample. The authors' pipeline ran thus. V gene, J gene and CDR3 annotation of TCR sequences was performed with Decombinator V4. TCRs were defined as expanded if a significant change between any two time points was detected under a Poisson model with p below 0.0001. TCR abundances were normalised to the total number of TCRs sequenced per sample and were expressed as counts per million. TRAV1-2 paired with TRAJ12, TRAJ20 or TRAJ33 defined MAIT TCRs, while TRAV10 paired with TRAJ18 defined iNKT TCRs. VDJdb, accessed on 1 November 2021, was searched for TCRs annotated for CMV, EBV and SARS-CoV-2, and TCRs annotated for more than one antigen were excluded. TCRdb reanalyzed the raw reads on its own, using fastp at Q25 for trimming and MiXCR for clone calling, and kept in-frame beta chains. Each CDR3 protein gets just one entry, which takes the most common genes and DNA from the rows behind it. V and J calls and clone size were set by TCRdb, not the authors. Recorded for this sample are approximately 81,000 distinct CDR3 sequences; under 15% of them occurred a single time. The ten largest clones capture approximately 6.5% of the sample.

The study was a case-control design nested within a healthcare worker cohort in London, UK, with weekly nasopharyngeal swab PCR tests and blood sampling. Healthcare workers were enrolled in the week of the UK lockdown, from 23 to 31 March 2020, and were followed every week for up to roughly 15 weeks. Trimming at the junction amounts to 0 bases on V and 11 bases on J, and the germline ends lie 11 bases apart. Its CDR3 holds 13 amino acids, cysteine through phenylalanine. Solely the CDR3 DNA is kept, with 39 bases framed from the first base. Looking up the germline V gene yields CDR1 SGDLS and CDR2 YYNGEE. This specimen comes from a study of early T cells in non-severe SARS-CoV-2 infection (dated by TCRdb to the early 2020s). In terms of the full investigation: Bulk RNA from unsorted whole blood was used for TCR sequencing, so alpha and beta chains could not be paired.

Results the study describes overall, beyond this receptor: VDJdb matching was skewed toward anti-spike CD8 responses and likely underestimated virus-specific expansions by missing private and CD4 specificities.

This receptor chain uses TRBV9 and TRBJ1-4, with the D gene uncertain. Sequencing was carried out using whole blood. The receptor's source is an adult who was a healthcare worker with PCR-confirmed SARS-CoV-2 infection or an uninfected control (not recorded which). The CDR3 region reads CASSVDPSAKLFF. The DNA is as follows: TGTGCCAGCAGCGTAGACCCCTCGGCCAAACTGTTTTTT.